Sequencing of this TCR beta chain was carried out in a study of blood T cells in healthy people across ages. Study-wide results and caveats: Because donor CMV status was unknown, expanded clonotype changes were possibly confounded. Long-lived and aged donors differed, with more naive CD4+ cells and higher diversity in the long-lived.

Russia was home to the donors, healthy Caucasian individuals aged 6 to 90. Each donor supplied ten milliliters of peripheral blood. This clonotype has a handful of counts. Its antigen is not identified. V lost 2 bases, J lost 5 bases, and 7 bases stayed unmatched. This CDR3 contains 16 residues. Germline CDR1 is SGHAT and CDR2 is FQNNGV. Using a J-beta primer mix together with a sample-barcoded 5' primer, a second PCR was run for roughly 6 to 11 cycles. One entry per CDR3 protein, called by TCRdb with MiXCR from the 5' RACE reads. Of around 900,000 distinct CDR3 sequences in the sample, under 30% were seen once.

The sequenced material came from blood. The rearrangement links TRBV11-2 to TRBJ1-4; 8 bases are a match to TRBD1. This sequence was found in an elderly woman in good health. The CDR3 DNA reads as TGTGCCAGCAGCTTATCCCGGACAGGGAGGAATGAAAAACTGTTTTTT. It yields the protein CASSLSRTGRNEKLFF.